These T cell receptor beta chains were read from a single sample in a study of T cell repertoires in cytomegalovirus infection. MiXCR, run by TCRdb on the reads, gives a single entry per CDR3 protein. This table has hundreds of thousands of distinct CDR3 sequences, approximately 30% appearing once. The material sequenced was PBMCs. These receptors were collected from a human donor in good health (CMV status not recorded). Some clones in this sample may be carry-over from other donors' samples. The conserved cysteine and the conserved F or W are not part of the CDR3 here. Each record gives: V gene, J gene, CDR3 protein.

TRBV5-6	TRBJ1-6	ASSLGTGGAGVLGNSPLH
TRBV7-2	TRBJ1-1	ASSGGPMNTEAF
TRBV28	TRBJ1-4	ASSLGTVDEKLF
TRBV7-2	TRBJ2-7	ASSLAGGDRGYEQS
TRBV7-6	TRBJ2-1	ASSLNLAGEYNEQF
TRBV2	TRBJ2-1	ASEDRGLLSYNEQF
TRBV5-5	TRBJ2-5	ASSLASGGGYIRETQY
TRBV6-5	TRBJ1-1	ASRRTGDMNTEAF
TRBV12-3/TRBV12-4	TRBJ2-7	ASSCSREREQY
TRBV7-2	TRBJ1-4	ASSLSSRGGTTNEKLF
TRBV7-6	TRBJ2-1	ASSLIAGGPNEQF
TRBV29-1	TRBJ1-2	SVEGRDGYT
TRBV7-8	TRBJ2-7	ASSLGQVHEQY
TRBV6-2/TRBV6-3	TRBJ2-7	ASSFDRESYEQY
TRBV20-1	TRBJ1-5	SAALSLGGEPQH
TRBV4-1	TRBJ2-2	ASRTGLAGVNTGELF
TRBV7-2	TRBJ2-5	ASSLERRLETQY
TRBV12-5	TRBJ2-3	ASGKQSPTDTQY
TRBV4-3	TRBJ2-7	ASSLRSGGHLVKEQY
TRBV30	TRBJ2-3	AWSVTGGGTDTQY
TRBV2	TRBJ2-3	ASSDPSSTDTQY
TRBV7-9	TRBJ1-3	ASSLDGGSGNTIY
TRBV19	TRBJ1-1	ASKTGMNTEAF
TRBV4-3	TRBJ2-2	ASSQGVAGDTGELF
TRBV7-3	TRBJ2-1	ASSHGAAGLYNEQF
TRBV7-6	TRBJ2-7	ASSLGTGRYEQY
TRBV6-2/TRBV6-3	TRBJ2-2	ASSLGLAATGELF
TRBV19	TRBJ2-2	ASTLGNGITGELF
TRBV20-1	TRBJ2-3	SASNSRGDTDTQY
TRBV10-2	TRBJ1-5	ASSVGPMENQPQH
TRBV2	TRBJ1-6	ASSDTSSYNSPLH
TRBV6-6	TRBJ1-1	ASILREGQANTEAF
TRBV11-2	TRBJ2-1	ASSLSMGPSVWNEQF
TRBV7-9	TRBJ1-4	ASSLGGTANEKLF
TRBV7-2	TRBJ1-1	ASSFFREFPEAF